The source of this T cell receptor (beta chain) is a study of cytomegalovirus exposure and HLA in healthy donors (dated by TCRdb to between 2016 and 2019). Describing the broader study: An earlier analysis of roughly 500 of the donors reported about 300 Gb of sequence data and 95 million to 140 million unique TCR beta sequences obtained from some 200 million T cells. A handful of DR-DQ haplotypes were handled as single units for association and clustering because linkage in the cohort was strong. Donor age, sex, ethnicity and CMV serostatus were collected together with the repertoire data. The genetic ancestry cluster associated with self-reported Caucasian donors included approximately 85% of the roughly 400 genotyped donors. Typing coverage varied by locus: about 620-630 donors for A, B, C, DRB1 and DQB1; about 520 for DQA1; about 570 for DPA1; roughly 450 for DPB1. In a later analysis, previously published TCR beta repertoires from 550 to 700 donors were re-analyzed and high-resolution HLA genotyping was added so that TCR occurrence patterns could be studied. An earlier analysis of some 600 of the donors applied high-throughput TCR beta sequencing to assess whether each TCR beta V gene segment acted as functional or pseudogenic. HLA typing covered class I and class II loci at four-digit resolution. Along with the approximately 700-subject first cohort, a separate validation cohort of more than 90 different subjects was used. The later analysis used no new phenotypic data to find candidate immune exposures, relying instead on TCR beta sequences and their occurrence across donors. The study aimed to test whether signatures of past pathogen exposure could be identified by cataloging public T cell receptors. Every discovery cohort repertoire had been produced on one sequencing platform. Approximately 300 gigabases of sequencing data and roughly 81 million unique TCR sequences made up an early release that covered approximately 700 HLA-typed donors. To predict cytomegalovirus infection status, the study combined high-throughput TCR immunosequencing, statistical association of individual TCRs with disease status, and machine learning. Using immunosequencing, the study profiled T cell repertoires from about 610 subjects and related those repertoires to cytomegalovirus serostatus. Across approximately 420 genotyped donors of the cohort, an average of approximately 240,000 unique TCR beta nucleotide sequences per donor were sequenced, and approximately 19% of those sequences were non-productive. In a later genetic analysis, genome-wide SNP genotypes for 398 of the 666 donors were used, and that subset was treated as a discovery cohort.

What the work shows at the level of the full study, not this receptor alone: The classifier was reported to diagnose cytomegalovirus status with high specificity and sensitivity in both the original and validation cohorts. At a false discovery rate of 0.05, a later analysis linked 15,000 to 20,000 TCR beta sequences to specific HLA alleles. For the cohort, immune exposure information was limited to CMV serostatus. Because counts were too low, roughly 16 rarely observed V segments, including chromosome 9 orphons, were left out of the earlier analysis of a few hundred of the donors. In vitro tests confirmed that a few of the cytomegalovirus-associated TCR beta chains recognize cytomegalovirus antigens. Sequencing depth was assumed to be roughly uniform across donors in the presence/absence analyses, though that assumption may not hold. A further reported finding was that TCR beta sequences accurately predicted the HLA-A and HLA-B alleles for most subjects in the first cohort. A later genetic analysis associated a missense DCLRE1C variant with V-gene and J-gene trimming of TCR beta chains, and an independent cohort replicated the association. In a later analysis, HLA-associated TCR beta chains showed more clonal expansion and lower generation probabilities than non-associated chains that were equally common. According to the authors, the approach could potentially be generalized to other disease states and immunological phenotypes. Most CMV-associated TCR beta chains appeared to be HLA-restricted in a later analysis, and the HLA associations seemed to be driven largely by CMV exposure. The study gave a list of some 150 TCR beta chains associated with cytomegalovirus. In an earlier analysis of a few hundred of the donors, most TCR beta V segments were observed in productive rearrangements about 87% or about 30% of the time, broadly matching IMGT annotations. In a later analysis, several top co-occurrence clusters were reported to appear linked to parvovirus B19, influenza, CMV and Epstein-Barr virus. The cohort was sequenced for TCR beta chains only, and without alpha or paired-chain data the features that could be detected were limited. When HLA alleles, especially DR and DQ, strongly co-occurred, TCR associations were difficult to assign to individual alleles. Linkage disequilibrium might explain the correlated functional status among segregating V segments, but an unknown experimental factor could not be ruled out. The sequencing pipeline was judged likely to have produced a cluster of highly shared sequence variants as a technical artifact. Because HLA typing was missing for some donors at each locus, association tests included only the typed subset. While some public TCRs were present in many individuals, most TCR sequences turned up only very rarely across donors. In a later analysis, the rate of TCR association differed among HLA loci, with DRB1 alleles having the most associated TCRs and HLA-C alleles having the fewest. In a later genetic analysis, fewer N-insertions in productive TCRs were reported among donors in an Asian-associated ancestry cluster than the roughly 670-donor mean.

This clone was observed a handful of times. Which antigen it targets is not known. Per-base qualities were not stored, and no clone one base away is much larger. The cohort consisted of 650 to 700 healthy bone marrow donors. All cohort members were sampled while nominally healthy, although unrecorded immune exposures were likely present. The donor tested CMV seronegative, placing the donor among the 350 to 400 seronegative members of the cohort. Every donor gave a peripheral blood sample, and the peripheral blood mononuclear cells from that sample were used for TCR beta sequencing. Genomic DNA was extracted from the blood cell samples with the Qiagen DNeasy Blood Extraction Kit. Libraries were constructed by the immunoSEQ multiplex PCR assay. For the multiplex PCR, a mixture combining 60 forward primers for TCR Vbeta segments and 13 reverse primers for TCR Jbeta segments was used. Amplification of the CDR3 region of rearranged TCR beta genes was performed with a multiplex PCR assay on genomic DNA. The Illumina HiSeq System was used to sequence the amplified TCR beta libraries as 87-base-pair reads. The authors processed their data as follows. A later analysis counted about 82 million unique TCR beta chains across the roughly 700 repertoires, and about 10 million of these chains were shared by at least two donors. A nearest-neighbor algorithm error-corrected the raw reads and collapsed the reads into unique sequences, merging closely related sequences to remove PCR and sequencing errors. V, D and J gene segments were assigned by aligning CDR3 sequences to IMGT reference sequences. For a sequence to be retained, a match of at least six nucleotides was required to both a V gene segment and a J gene segment. Rearrangements were called productive when the CDR3 lacked stop codons and stayed in frame with V and J; all others were non-productive. Following IMGT convention, CDR3 was defined as the stretch from the second conserved V-encoded cysteine up to the conserved J-encoded phenylalanine. In an earlier analysis of approximately 590 of the donors, sequences lacking an unambiguous match to a single V gene segment were excluded. In an earlier analysis of 587 of the donors, a V segment was called functional when productive rearrangements were above 56.7%, and segregating when the standard deviation between donors exceeded 5%. A statistical classification framework was developed to diagnose cytomegalovirus status using the catalog of TCR beta chain sequences. In a later analysis, TCR nucleotide sequences were compared against IMGT/GENE-DB human TR gene sequences so that V and J genes could be assigned. A later analysis assigned CDR3 sequences and most-parsimonious VDJ recombination scenarios with the TCRdist pipeline. In a later analysis, each TCR beta chain was defined by its CDR3 amino acid sequence together with its V-gene family, and reads lacking a unique V-gene family were excluded. To address suspected cross-contamination and a sequencing artifact, a later analysis removed 592 highly shared, low-generation-probability nucleotide sequences. A later analysis calculated a clonal expansion index for each public chain from normalized within-repertoire ranks of inferred template counts. In a later analysis, generation probabilities were computed using a VDJ recombination model fitted to out-of-frame rearrangements, and the results were checked against IGoR. In a later analysis, hypergeometric tests were used to score TCR-TCR, TCR-HLA and TCR-CMV co-occurrence, with a repertoire-size bias correction applied to TCR pairs. False discovery rates were estimated in a later analysis by permuting HLA or CMV assignments 20 times. A later analysis grouped co-occurring TCRs with DBSCAN, adding TCRdist sequence similarity when clustering within HLA-allele-positive subsets. Repertoires with fewer than 30,000 or more than 120,000 public chains, plus five repertoires with anomalous nucleotide sharing, were excluded from co-occurrence clustering. TCRdb took this table from immuneACCESS and kept in-frame rearrangements with V and J called. Such tables lack part of the clones; where checked against another copy, unresolved V genes explain under half of the gap, and the rest is unexplained. Clone size and V and J calls were adopted from that table, with D and trimming inferred from the DNA. In this sample the table shows 160,000 or so clones, 80% to 90% of which occur a single time. The ten largest account for approximately 2% of the sample.

This TCR came from a man aged 18 to 29 in good health and CMV-seronegative. The material sequenced was PBMCs.

The base sequence is TGCGCCAGCAGCTTTCTCCTAGGAGAGTCACCCCTCCACTTT. Its amino acids are CASSFLLGESPLHF. The V and J segments used are TRBV5-1 and TRBJ1-6, with the identity of the D gene unclear. The CDR3 has 14 amino acids, counting the end cysteine and phenylalanine. Only the CDR3 region is kept as DNA, spanning 42 bases read in frame from base 1. Based on the germline V gene, the CDR1 and CDR2 sequences are SGHRS and YFSETQ. V is shortened by 2 bases, J by 10 bases, and the region joining them spans 13 bases.